This entry lists 3 T cell receptor beta chains sequenced from one sample in a study of T cells in Graves' hyperthyroidism and ophthalmopathy. The TCR beta CDR3 regions underwent amplification using RNA transcripts as the source. The TCR CDR3 first-round RT-PCR relied on the HTBI primer set. TCRdb re-analysed the multiplex PCR reads in MiXCR, keeping a single row per CDR3 protein. Here the sample spans around 350,000 distinct CDR3 sequences, 15% to 20% being singletons. The sequenced material came from blood. All receptors derive from a woman aged 25 to 45 with Graves' hyperthyroidism that later progressed to Graves' ophthalmopathy.

The V and J genes are TRBV7-2 and TRBJ2-7; 11 positions agree with TRBD2. This CDR3 has 15 residues. Trimming removed 3 bases from V and 1 base from J; junction bases left unmatched: 2. CDR1 SGHTA and CDR2 FQGNSA come from the germline V gene. CDR3 residues: CASSFSGGGSYEQYF. The CDR3 nucleotides read TGTGCCAGCAGCTTTAGCGGGGGGGGTTCCTACGAGCAGTACTTC.

The V and J genes are TRBV10-3 and TRBJ2-1; D remains ambiguous. Germline-derived CDR1 and CDR2 are ENHRY and SYGVKD. The CDR3 totals 16 residues. V lost 6 bases to trimming and J lost 6 bases, with 21 bases between them. CDR3 DNA: TGTGCCATCAGCCCCGCTCCGGGCCAAAGAACCAATGAGCAGTTCTTC. The encoded protein is CAISPAPGQRTNEQFF.

This clonotype was observed at least ten times. This sequence joins TRBV19 and TRBJ2-5; 7 nucleotides align to TRBD2. The CDR3 is 14 residues long. CDR1 LNHDA and CDR2 SQIVND come from the germline V gene (reference sequence). Unmatched junction bases numbered 7, after V lost 4 bases and J lost 5 bases. This CDR3 is CASSKAGVPETQYF. The CDR3 DNA is TGTGCCAGTAGTAAGGCGGGAGTCCCGGAGACCCAGTACTTC.